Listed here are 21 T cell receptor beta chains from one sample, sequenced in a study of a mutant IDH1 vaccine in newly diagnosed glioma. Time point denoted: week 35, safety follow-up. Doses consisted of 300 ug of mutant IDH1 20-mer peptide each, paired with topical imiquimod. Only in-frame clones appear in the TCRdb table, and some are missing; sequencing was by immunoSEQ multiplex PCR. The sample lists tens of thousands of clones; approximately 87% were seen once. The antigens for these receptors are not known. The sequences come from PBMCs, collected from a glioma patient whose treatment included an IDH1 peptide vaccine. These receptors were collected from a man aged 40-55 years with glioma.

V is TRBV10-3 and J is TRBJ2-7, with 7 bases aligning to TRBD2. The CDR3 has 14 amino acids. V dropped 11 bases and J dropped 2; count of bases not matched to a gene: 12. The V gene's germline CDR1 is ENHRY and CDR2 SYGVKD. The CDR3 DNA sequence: TGTGCCTCCTTTGCTGGACTAGGAACCTACGAGCAGTACTTC. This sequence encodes CASFAGLGTYEQYF.

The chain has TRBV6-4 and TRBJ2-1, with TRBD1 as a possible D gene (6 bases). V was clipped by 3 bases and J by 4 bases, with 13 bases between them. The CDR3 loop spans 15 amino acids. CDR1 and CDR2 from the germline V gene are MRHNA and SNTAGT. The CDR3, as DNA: TGTGCCAGCAGTGAATCTGGACAGATTTACAATGAGCAGTTCTTC. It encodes CASSESGQIYNEQFF.

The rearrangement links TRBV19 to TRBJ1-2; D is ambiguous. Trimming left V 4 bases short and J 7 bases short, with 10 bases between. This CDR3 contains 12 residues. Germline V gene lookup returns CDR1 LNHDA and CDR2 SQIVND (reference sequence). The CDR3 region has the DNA TGTGCCAGTAGTAAGCAATTGGGTGGCTACACCTTC. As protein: CASSKQLGGYTF.

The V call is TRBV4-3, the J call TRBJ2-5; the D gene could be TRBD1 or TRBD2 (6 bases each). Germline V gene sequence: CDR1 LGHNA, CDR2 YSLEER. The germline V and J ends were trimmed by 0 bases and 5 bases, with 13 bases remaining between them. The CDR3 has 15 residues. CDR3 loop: CASSQDGGARETQYF. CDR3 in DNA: TGCGCCAGCAGCCAAGACGGGGGCGCCCGGGAGACCCAGTACTTC.

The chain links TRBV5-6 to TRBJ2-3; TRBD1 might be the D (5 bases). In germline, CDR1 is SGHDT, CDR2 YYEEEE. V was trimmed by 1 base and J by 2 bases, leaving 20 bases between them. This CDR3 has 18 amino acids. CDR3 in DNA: TGTGCCAGCAGCTTGCATGTCTCCGACAGTTGGTACACAGATACGCAGTATTTT. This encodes CASSLHVSDSWYTDTQYF.

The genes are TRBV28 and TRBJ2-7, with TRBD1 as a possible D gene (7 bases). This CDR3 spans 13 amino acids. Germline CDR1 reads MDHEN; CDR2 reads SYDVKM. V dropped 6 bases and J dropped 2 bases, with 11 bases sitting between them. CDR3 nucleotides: TGTGCCAGCAGGGAGGGACAGACCTACGAGCAGTACTTC. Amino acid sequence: CASREGQTYEQYF.

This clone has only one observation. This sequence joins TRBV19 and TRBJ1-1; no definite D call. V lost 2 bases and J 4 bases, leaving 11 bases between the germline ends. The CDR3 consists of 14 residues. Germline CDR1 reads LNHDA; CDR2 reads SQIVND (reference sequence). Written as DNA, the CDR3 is TGTGCCAGTAGTATACAGTACTCAGGCACTGAAGCTTTCTTT. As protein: CASSIQYSGTEAFF.

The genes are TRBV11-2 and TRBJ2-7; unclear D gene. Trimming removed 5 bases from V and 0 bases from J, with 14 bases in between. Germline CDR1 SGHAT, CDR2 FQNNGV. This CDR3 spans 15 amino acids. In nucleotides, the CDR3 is TGTGCCAGCAGCCTCGGTGGATCGAGCTCCTACGAGCAGTACTTC. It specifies CASSLGGSSSYEQYF.

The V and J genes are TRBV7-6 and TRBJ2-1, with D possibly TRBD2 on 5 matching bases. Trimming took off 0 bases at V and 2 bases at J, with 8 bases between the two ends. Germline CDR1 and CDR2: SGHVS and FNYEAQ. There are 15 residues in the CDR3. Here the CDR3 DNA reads TGTGCCAGCAGCTTAGCCGAGGGAGCCTACAATGAGCAGTTCTTC. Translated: CASSLAEGAYNEQFF.

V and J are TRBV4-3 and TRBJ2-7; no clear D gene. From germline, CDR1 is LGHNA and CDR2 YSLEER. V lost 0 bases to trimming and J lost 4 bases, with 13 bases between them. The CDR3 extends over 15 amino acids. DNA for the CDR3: TGCGCCAGCAGCCAAGATGAAGATGGTGTTTACGAGCAGTACTTC. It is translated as CASSQDEDGVYEQYF.

The CDR3 nucleotides are TGTGCCAGCAGTTCACCCCAGATTGGGTGGGGCCGGCGAGGGGCCAACGTCCTGACTTTC. It codes for CASSSPQIGWGRRGANVLTF. This sequence joins TRBV27 and TRBJ2-6, with D perhaps TRBD1 (5 bases). CDR1 and CDR2 (germline): MNHEY, SMNVEV (reference sequence). The CDR3 totals 20 residues. Trimming stripped 4 bases from V and 4 bases from J, with 26 bases between.

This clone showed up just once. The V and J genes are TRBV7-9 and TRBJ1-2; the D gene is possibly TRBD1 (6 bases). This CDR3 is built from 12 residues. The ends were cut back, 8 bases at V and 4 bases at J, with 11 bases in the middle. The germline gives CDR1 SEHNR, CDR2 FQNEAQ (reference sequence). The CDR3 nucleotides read TGTGCCAGCCGGGGGGCTGGCTATGGCTACACCTTC. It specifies CASRGAGYGYTF.

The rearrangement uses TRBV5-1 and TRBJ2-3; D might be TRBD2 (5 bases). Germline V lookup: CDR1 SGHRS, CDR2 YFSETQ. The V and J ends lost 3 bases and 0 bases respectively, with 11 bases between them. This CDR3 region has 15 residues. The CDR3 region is CASSSERRSTDTQYF. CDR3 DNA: TGCGCCAGCAGCTCGGAGCGGAGAAGCACAGATACGCAGTATTTT.

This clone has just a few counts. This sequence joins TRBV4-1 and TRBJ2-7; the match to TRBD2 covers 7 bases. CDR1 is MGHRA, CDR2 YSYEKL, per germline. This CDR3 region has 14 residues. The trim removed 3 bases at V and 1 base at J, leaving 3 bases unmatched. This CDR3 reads CASSQGLLSYEQYF. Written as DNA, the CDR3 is TGCGCCAGCAGCCAGGGACTATTATCCTACGAGCAGTACTTC.

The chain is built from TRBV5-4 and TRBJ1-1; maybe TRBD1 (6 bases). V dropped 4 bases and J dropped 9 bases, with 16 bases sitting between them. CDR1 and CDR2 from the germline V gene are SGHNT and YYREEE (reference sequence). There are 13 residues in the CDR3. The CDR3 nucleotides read TGTGCCAGCAGCCAGACAGGAACAAGTCAAGCTTTCTTT. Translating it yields CASSQTGTSQAFF.

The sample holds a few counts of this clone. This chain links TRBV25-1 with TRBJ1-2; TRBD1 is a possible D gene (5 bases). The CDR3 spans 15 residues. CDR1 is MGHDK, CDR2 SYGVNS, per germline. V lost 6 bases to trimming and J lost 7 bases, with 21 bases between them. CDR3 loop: CASREAGQGGCGYTF. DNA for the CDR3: TGTGCCAGCAGGGAGGCGGGGCAGGGAGGATGTGGCTACACCTTC.

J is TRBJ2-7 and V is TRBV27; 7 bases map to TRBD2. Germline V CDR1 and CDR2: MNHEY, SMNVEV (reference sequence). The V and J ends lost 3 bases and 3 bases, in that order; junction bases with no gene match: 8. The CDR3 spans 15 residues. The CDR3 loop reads CASSFLLASDYEQYF. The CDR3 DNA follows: TGTGCCAGCAGTTTCTTACTAGCGTCCGACTACGAGCAGTACTTC.

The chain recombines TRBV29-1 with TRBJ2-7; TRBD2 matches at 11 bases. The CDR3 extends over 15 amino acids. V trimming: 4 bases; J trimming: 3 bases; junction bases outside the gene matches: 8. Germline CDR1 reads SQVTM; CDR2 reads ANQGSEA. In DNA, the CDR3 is TGCAGCGTTGTAAAACTAGCGGGAGTGCACTACGAGCAGTACTTC. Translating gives CSVVKLAGVHYEQYF.

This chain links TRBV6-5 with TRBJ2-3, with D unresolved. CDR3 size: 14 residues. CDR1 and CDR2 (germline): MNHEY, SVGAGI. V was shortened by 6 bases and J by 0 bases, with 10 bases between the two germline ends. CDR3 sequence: CASRRPTSTDTQYF. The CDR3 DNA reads TGTGCCAGCAGGAGACCCACTAGCACAGATACGCAGTATTTT.

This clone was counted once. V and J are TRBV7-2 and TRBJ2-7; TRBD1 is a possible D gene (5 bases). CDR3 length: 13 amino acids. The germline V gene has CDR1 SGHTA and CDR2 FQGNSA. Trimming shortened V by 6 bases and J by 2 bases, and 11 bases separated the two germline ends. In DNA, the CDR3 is TGTGCCAGCAGATCGACAGCGACCTACGAGCAGTACTTC. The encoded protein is CASRSTATYEQYF. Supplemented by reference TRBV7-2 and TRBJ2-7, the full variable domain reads GAGVSQSPSNKVTEKGKDVELRCDPISGHTALYWYRQSLGQGLEFLIYFQGNSAPDKSGLPSDRFSAERTGGSVSTLTIQRTQQEDSAVYLCASRSTATYEQYFGPGTRLTVT.

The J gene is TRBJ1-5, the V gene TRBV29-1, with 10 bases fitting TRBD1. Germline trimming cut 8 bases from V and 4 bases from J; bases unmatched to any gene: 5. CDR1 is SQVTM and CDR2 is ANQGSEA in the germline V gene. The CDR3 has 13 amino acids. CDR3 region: CSLGDRGNQPQHF. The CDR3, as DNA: TGCAGCCTGGGGGACAGGGGAAATCAGCCCCAGCATTTT.